The source of this T cell receptor (beta chain) is a study of OX40 agonist ivuxolimab in advanced cancers. Germline CDR1 SGHNT, CDR2 YYREEE (reference sequence). The V segment lost 2 bases and the J segment 9 bases; nucleotides outside the gene matches: 13. The CDR3 loop spans 16 amino acids. The assay was immunoSEQ multiplex PCR, and TCRdb's table has in-frame clones only and misses some. The sample has 40,000 to 45,000 clones, 80% seen once. This receptor was taken from an adult with an advanced solid tumor such as melanoma, head and neck, liver or kidney cancer. Specimen: CD4+ or CD8+ T cells sorted from blood, collected in a trial of the OX40 agonist ivuxolimab. The gene calls are TRBV5-4 and TRBJ2-1; TRBD2 matches 8 bases. CDR3 DNA sequence: TGTGCCAGCAGCTTTTCGGGACTAGTAATGGGGGTTGAGCAGTTCTTC. The encoded protein is CASSFSGLVMGVEQFF.